This T cell receptor beta chain derives from a study of T cell repertoires in cytomegalovirus infection. For this clonotype: Antigen: not known. It may be a read error: a sequence one base away is much more abundant.

TCRdb used MiXCR to reprocess the reads, holding one entry per CDR3 protein. The sample includes approximately 990,000 distinct CDR3 sequences, 31% of them seen just once. Germline-derived CDR1 and CDR2 are LGHNT and FRNRAP. This CDR3 is 18 amino acids long. The rearrangement joins TRBV12-5 to TRBJ2-2; 7 positions match TRBD1. This TCR was recovered from a human donor in good health (CMV status not recorded). Some clones in this sample may be carry-over from other donors' samples. Sequencing was performed on cultured CD8+ T cells from PBMCs, taken from culture after CMV antigen stimulation. CDR3 loop: CARGFPNPGTANTGELFF. In DNA, the CDR3 is TGTGCTAGGGGTTTCCCCAATCCCGGGACAGCGAACACCGGGGAGCTGTTTTTT.